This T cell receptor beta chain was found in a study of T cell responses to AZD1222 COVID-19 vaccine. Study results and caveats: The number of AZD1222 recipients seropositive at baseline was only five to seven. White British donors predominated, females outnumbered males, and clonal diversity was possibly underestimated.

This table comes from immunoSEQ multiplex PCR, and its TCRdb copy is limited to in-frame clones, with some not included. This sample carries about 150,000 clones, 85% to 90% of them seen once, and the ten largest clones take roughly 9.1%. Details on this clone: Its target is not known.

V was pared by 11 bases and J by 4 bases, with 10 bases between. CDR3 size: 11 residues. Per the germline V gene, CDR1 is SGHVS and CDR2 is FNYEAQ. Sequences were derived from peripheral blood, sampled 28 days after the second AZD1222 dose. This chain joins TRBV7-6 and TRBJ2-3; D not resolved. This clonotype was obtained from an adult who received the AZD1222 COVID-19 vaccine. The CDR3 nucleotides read TGTGCCGCGGCTGGGTCAGATACGCAGTATTTT. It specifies CAAAGSDTQYF.